The 25 T cell receptor beta chains below all came from one sample that was sequenced in a study of blood T cell repertoires in COVID-19. Only in-frame clones appear in the TCRdb table, and some are missing; sequencing was by immunoSEQ multiplex PCR. Of some 160,000 clones in the sample, 70% to 90% are singletons; the top ten hold around 6.2%. The sequenced sample was PBMCs or T cells enriched from blood (not recorded which). The receptor set was obtained from a middle-aged woman who had recovered from COVID-19.

This clone was counted a few times. V usage is TRBV19 and J usage is TRBJ1-4; D gene ambiguous. This CDR3 is built from 12 residues. The V end was cut by 4 bases, the J end by 7 bases, with 7 bases between. Germline V lookup: CDR1 LNHDA, CDR2 SQIVND (reference sequence). CDR3 sequence (DNA): TGTGCCAGTAGTACCTCCGGTGAAAAACTGTTTTTT. Encoded protein: CASSTSGEKLFF.

J is TRBJ2-1 and V is TRBV27; 12 bases match TRBD2. CDR3 length: 15 residues. CDR1 and CDR2 (germline): MNHEY, SMNVEV (reference sequence). Trimming removed 4 bases from V and 4 bases from J; junction bases left unmatched: 2. This CDR3 is CASSSLAGGYNEQFF. CDR3 sequence (DNA): TGTGCCAGCAGTTCACTAGCGGGGGGTTACAATGAGCAGTTCTTC.

This chain connects TRBV12-5 to TRBJ1-1; perhaps TRBD1 as D (6 bases). The CDR3 has 13 residues. V gave up 5 bases and J gave up 8 bases, with 15 bases separating them. Germline V CDR1 and CDR2: LGHNT, FRNRAP. CDR3 bases: TGTGCTAGTGGTGAAAACCCGGGACAAGAAGCTTTCTTT. Amino acids: CASGENPGQEAFF.

The chain couples TRBV27 to TRBJ2-2; D uncertain. Deletions cut 3 bases from V and 4 bases from J, with 12 bases between. The CDR3 consists of 15 residues. Germline V gene data show CDR1 as MNHEY and CDR2 as SMNVEV (reference sequence). CDR3 amino acids: CASSFIGAGTGELFF. The CDR3 DNA reads TGTGCCAGCAGTTTTATTGGAGCCGGCACCGGGGAGCTGTTTTTT.

The chain employs TRBV7-8 and TRBJ1-4, with TRBD1 identical over 8 bases. CDR1 and CDR2 from the germline V gene are SGHVS and FQNEAQ. V dropped 5 bases and J dropped 8; count of bases not matched to a gene: 10. This CDR3 spans 15 amino acids. The CDR3 nucleotides are TGTGCCAGCAGCCCCCCGGGACAGGAAAGGGAAAAACTGTTTTTT. This gives the protein CASSPPGQEREKLFF.

This CDR3 reads CASTPLAGGPPAEQYF. In DNA form, the CDR3 reads TGCGCCAGCACCCCCCTAGCGGGAGGGCCCCCAGCCGAGCAGTACTTC. The chain carries TRBV4-1 and TRBJ2-7; 12 positions agree with TRBD2. Germline trimming cut 7 bases from V and 6 bases from J; bases unmatched to any gene: 13. Per the germline V gene, CDR1 is MGHRA and CDR2 is YSYEKL. This CDR3 is 16 amino acids long.

This clone was counted between two and nine times. The V and J genes are TRBV7-9 and TRBJ2-2; D unresolved. The CDR3 length is 16 residues. CDR1 is SEHNR and CDR2 is FQNEAQ in the germline V gene (reference sequence). Trimming cost V 5 bases and J 0 bases, with 13 bases left between them. The CDR3 DNA reads as TGTGCCAGCAGCGAAACGCTAGATGCGAACACCGGGGAGCTGTTTTTT. It is translated as CASSETLDANTGELFF.

The chain links TRBV5-4 to TRBJ2-3; 9 nucleotides align to TRBD2. V shed 0 bases, J shed 0 bases, and the junction held 5 bases outside the gene matches. This CDR3 region has 17 residues. The germline V gene encodes CDR1 SGHNT and CDR2 YYREEE (reference sequence). The CDR3 region has the DNA TGTGCCAGCAGCTTGGTTGGCGGGGGGGCGAGCACAGATACGCAGTATTTT. This gives the protein CASSLVGGGASTDTQYF.

The rearrangement joins TRBV30 to TRBJ2-7, with 7 bases fitting TRBD1. The junction had 4 bases not matched to a gene; V was cut back by 7 bases and J by 4 bases. The CDR3 covers 11 residues. Germline assignment: CDR1 GTSNPN and CDR2 SVGIG (reference sequence). The CDR3: CASDRAYEQYF. The CDR3 nucleotides read TGTGCCTCTGACAGGGCGTACGAGCAGTACTTC.

This clone was detected many times. Other DNA variants within this sample encode the same CDR3. The chain recombines TRBV3-1 (or the pseudogene TRBV3-2) with TRBJ2-2; no definite D call. CDR3 length: 12 residues. Germline lookup yields CDR1 LGHDT and CDR2 YNNKEL (reference sequence). V dropped 0 bases and J dropped 7 bases, with 3 bases sitting between them. CDR3 nucleotides: TGTGCCAGCAGCCAAGATAGCGGGGAGCTGTTTTTT. It specifies CASSQDSGELFF.

This chain links TRBV2 with TRBJ2-5; TRBD2 matches 9 bases. Germline assignment: CDR1 SNHLY and CDR2 FYNNEI. The CDR3 is 18 residues long. V trimming: 7 bases; J trimming: 5 bases; junction bases outside the gene matches: 20. CDR3: CASTPLRSSGGGGETQYF. As DNA, the CDR3 is TGTGCCAGCACCCCCTTAAGGAGTAGCGGGGGTGGAGGGGAGACCCAGTACTTC.

This sequence joins TRBV19 and TRBJ2-1, with 7 nucleotides matching TRBD2. Losses at the gene ends were 3 bases for V and 7 bases for J; bases not matched to a gene: 9. The germline V gene encodes CDR1 LNHDA and CDR2 SQIVND (reference sequence). The CDR3 is 15 residues long. The CDR3 DNA is TGTGCCAGTAGTATCGTGCGGGAGTTGCGAAATGAGCAGTTCTTC. It yields the protein CASSIVRELRNEQFF.

The chain employs TRBV5-1 and TRBJ2-7, with 11 bases matching TRBD1. Germline assignment: CDR1 SGHRS and CDR2 YFSETQ. The J segment lost 4 bases and the V segment lost 2 bases, leaving 2 bases of the junction unmatched. CDR3 length: 14 amino acids. In DNA, the CDR3 is TGCGCCAGCAGCTTTGGGACAGGGGGTTACGAGCAGTACTTC. Protein: CASSFGTGGYEQYF.

The chain has TRBV19 and TRBJ1-3; perhaps TRBD1 as D (5 bases). CDR1 LNHDA and CDR2 SQIVND come from the germline V gene (reference sequence). The CDR3 length is 15 residues. Trimming removed 3 bases from V and 2 bases from J, with 11 bases in between. CDR3 in DNA: TGTGCCAGTAGTATTAAAGGGACTCCTGGAAACACCATATATTTT. Amino acids: CASSIKGTPGNTIYF.

The rearrangement links TRBV3-1 (or the pseudogene TRBV3-2) to TRBJ1-2, with no clear D. The V end lost 1 base, the J end lost 4 bases, and 10 bases lay between the germline ends. The CDR3 extends over 14 amino acids. Germline CDR1 reads LGHDT; CDR2 reads YNNKEL (reference sequence). CDR3 loop: CASSQVSQSYGYTF. CDR3 DNA: TGTGCCAGCAGCCAAGTAAGTCAGTCCTATGGCTACACCTTC.

The rearrangement joins TRBV29-1 to TRBJ1-2; D call uncertain. The germline V and J ends were trimmed by 3 bases and 7 bases, with 6 bases remaining between them. CDR3 length: 10 residues. Looked up from germline, CDR1 is SQVTM and CDR2 is ANQGSEA. DNA of the CDR3: TGCAGCGTTGAGGAGGGTGGCTACACCTTC. As protein: CSVEEGGYTF.

The chain recombines TRBV5-1 with TRBJ2-2, with 12 positions matching TRBD1. The J segment lost 0 bases and the V segment lost 3 bases, leaving 9 bases of the junction unmatched. CDR3 length: 19 amino acids. The germline CDR1 and CDR2 sequences are SGHRS and YFSETQ. The DNA of the CDR3 is TGCGCCAGCAGCTCCACACCGGGACAGGGGGCGCCGAACACCGGGGAGCTGTTTTTT. As protein: CASSSTPGQGAPNTGELFF.

This sequence joins TRBV4-1 and TRBJ2-3, with 7 nucleotides matching TRBD2. V dropped 1 base and J dropped 4; count of bases not matched to a gene: 8. Germline V gene data show CDR1 as MGHRA and CDR2 as YSYEKL. The CDR3 covers 16 residues. As DNA, the CDR3 is TGCGCCAGCAGCCAAGGCTTGGGGGGGGTGGCAGATACGCAGTATTTT. Translated, it gives CASSQGLGGVADTQYF.

The V gene is TRBV6-5, the J gene TRBJ1-2; 7 bases align to TRBD1. The CDR3 has 15 amino acids. J was trimmed by 4 bases and V by 6 bases; bases with no gene match: 11. Germline CDR1 and CDR2: MNHEY and SVGAGI. In nucleotides, the CDR3 is TGTGCCAGCAGCCCCAAGACAGGGTTTACCTATGGCTACACCTTC. Amino acid sequence: CASSPKTGFTYGYTF.

V is TRBV6-5 and J is TRBJ2-3, with TRBD2 identical over 7 bases. After removal of 4 bases from V and 1 base from J, the junction contained 8 bases not matched to a gene. Germline CDR1 reads MNHEY; CDR2 reads SVGAGI. CDR3 length equals 16 residues. CDR3 region: CASSSESRGGTDTQYF. The CDR3 coding sequence is TGTGCCAGCAGTTCCGAGTCCCGGGGGGGCACAGATACGCAGTATTTT.

The chain employs TRBV9 and TRBJ2-1, with no clear D. CDR3 length: 16 residues. Germline V gene lookup returns CDR1 SGDLS and CDR2 YYNGEE. Deletions cut 0 bases from V and 0 bases from J, with 10 bases between. CDR3 sequence reads: CASSVERPTSYNEQFF. DNA of the CDR3: TGTGCCAGCAGCGTAGAGAGGCCGACCTCCTACAATGAGCAGTTCTTC.

V is TRBV29-1 and J is TRBJ2-7; 7 bases fit TRBD1. The CDR3 consists of 14 residues. Germline values: CDR1 SQVTM, CDR2 ANQGSEA. V trimming: 4 bases; J trimming: 3 bases; junction bases outside the gene matches: 9. This CDR3 reads CSVAPADRIYEQYF. Here the CDR3 DNA reads TGCAGCGTTGCTCCCGCGGACAGGATCTACGAGCAGTACTTC.

CDR3 nucleotide sequence: TGTGCTAGTCGGAAGCCGGGACTAGCGGGAGGGCCGAGTTTCACAGATACGCAGTATTTT. The encoded protein is CASRKPGLAGGPSFTDTQYF. The chain recombines TRBV12-5 with TRBJ2-3, with 16 bases aligning to TRBD2. The CDR3 is 20 residues long. V lost 8 bases, J lost 2 bases, and 16 bases stayed unmatched. Per germline, CDR1 LGHNT and CDR2 FRNRAP.

The chain has TRBV7-7 and TRBJ2-2, with 11 nucleotides matching TRBD2. J was trimmed by 4 bases and V by 5 bases; bases with no gene match: 6. Germline CDR1 reads SSHAT; CDR2 reads FNYEAQ (reference sequence). The CDR3 totals 16 residues. CDR3 sequence (DNA): TGTGCCAGCAGCCCCCAGGGACTAGCGGCCACCGGGGAGCTGTTTTTT. This encodes CASSPQGLAATGELFF.

This chain links TRBV4-2 with TRBJ2-2; D uncertain. The CDR3 consists of 14 residues. The V and J ends lost 0 bases and 4 bases respectively, with 6 bases between them. CDR1 is LGHNA and CDR2 is YNFKEQ in the germline V gene. This CDR3 is CASSQESSTGELFF. The CDR3, as DNA: TGTGCCAGCAGCCAAGAAAGCTCCACCGGGGAGCTGTTTTTT.